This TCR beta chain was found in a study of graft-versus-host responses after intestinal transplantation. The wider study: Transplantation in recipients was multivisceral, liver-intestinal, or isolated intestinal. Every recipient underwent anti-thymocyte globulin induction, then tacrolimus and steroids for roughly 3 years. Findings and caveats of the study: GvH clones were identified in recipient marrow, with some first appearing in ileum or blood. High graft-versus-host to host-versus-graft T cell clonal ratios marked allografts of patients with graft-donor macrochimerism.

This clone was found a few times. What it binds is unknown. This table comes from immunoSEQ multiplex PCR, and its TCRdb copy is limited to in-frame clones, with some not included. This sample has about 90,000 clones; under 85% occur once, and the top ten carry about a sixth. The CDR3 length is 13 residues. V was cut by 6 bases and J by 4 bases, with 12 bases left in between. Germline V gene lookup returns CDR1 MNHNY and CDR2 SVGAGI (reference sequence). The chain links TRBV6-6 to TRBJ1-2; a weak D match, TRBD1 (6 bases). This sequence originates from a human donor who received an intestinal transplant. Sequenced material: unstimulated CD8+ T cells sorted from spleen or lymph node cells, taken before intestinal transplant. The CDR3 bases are TGTGCCAGCAGCTTAACAGGGCCCTATGGCTACACCTTC. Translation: CASSLTGPYGYTF.